Listed here are 16 T cell receptor beta chains from one sample, sequenced in a study of T cells expressing NK-cell markers. TCRdb reanalyzed the 5' RACE reads, giving one entry per CDR3 protein sequence and no DNA. The table lists about 460,000 distinct CDR3 sequences. Sequencing used blood T cells: a sorted CD56 or NKG2C T cell subset, CD4+ or CD8+ T cells, or bulk PBMC T cells (not recorded which). Source of these receptors: a woman in her forties or fifties in good health.

The V call is TRBV20-1, the J call TRBJ2-3; TCRdb's D call of TRBD1 is untestable without DNA. Per germline, CDR1 DFQATT and CDR2 SNEGSKA (reference sequence). CDR3 length equals 15 residues. The CDR3 loop reads CSAREWGWGTDTQYF.

The chain is built from TRBV20-1 and TRBJ2-1; lacking DNA, the TRBD1 call made by TCRdb goes unchecked. CDR1 and CDR2 from the germline V gene are DFQATT and SNEGSKA (reference sequence). The CDR3 is 13 amino acids. Here the CDR3 reads CSATALSYNEQFF.

The genes are TRBV6-5 and TRBJ1-6. This CDR3 is 12 amino acids long. Germline V gives CDR1 MNHEY, CDR2 SVGAGI. The chain's CDR3 is CASSFGYSPLHF.

The genes are TRBV5-1 and TRBJ2-5; TCRdb picks TRBD1, but there is no DNA to check that call. The CDR3 is made up of 13 amino acids. CDR1 and CDR2 (germline): SGHRS, YFSETQ. The chain's CDR3 is CASQRQGTETQYF.

The J gene is TRBJ1-5, the V gene TRBV5-5. This CDR3 comprises 16 residues. The germline V gene has CDR1 SGHKS and CDR2 YYEKEE (reference sequence). This chain's CDR3 is CASSPAAGKSNQPQHF.

The V gene is TRBV7-9, the J gene TRBJ1-5. CDR3 length: 13 residues. Per the germline V gene, CDR1 is SEHNR and CDR2 is FQNEAQ (reference sequence). CDR3 in amino acids: CASSLGADQPQHF. Complete variable domain (other parts from reference TRBV7-9 and TRBJ1-5): DTGVSQNPRHKITKRGQNVTFRCDPISEHNRLYWYRQTLGQGPEFLTYFQNEAQLEKSRLLSDRFSAERPKGSFSTLEIQRTEQGDSAMYLCASSLGADQPQHFGDGTRLSIL.

The rearrangement uses TRBV4-1 and TRBJ2-1; lacking DNA, the TRBD2 call made by TCRdb goes unchecked. This CDR3 has 16 amino acids. Germline V lookup: CDR1 MGHRA, CDR2 YSYEKL. The CDR3 sequence: CASSQVPSLVDNEQFF.

The rearrangement uses TRBV5-1 and TRBJ2-2; TCRdb indicates TRBD1, and absent DNA this call remains unverified. Germline CDR1 reads SGHRS; CDR2 reads YFSETQ. This CDR3 has 16 amino acids. Here the CDR3 reads CASSWARGQHTGELFF. Supplemented by reference TRBV5-1 and TRBJ2-2, the full variable domain reads KAGVTQTPRYLIKTRGQQVTLSCSPISGHRSVSWYQQTPGQGLQFLFEYFSETQRNKGNFPGRFSGRQFSNSRSEMNVSTLELGDSALYLCASSWARGQHTGELFFGEGSRLTVL.

The V call is TRBV14, the J call TRBJ2-1; no DNA is available, so the TRBD1 call from TCRdb remains unchecked. CDR1 is SGHDN and CDR2 is FVKESK in the germline V gene. This CDR3 is built from 15 residues. The CDR3 spells CASSQRTGSHNEQFF.

The V call is TRBV20-1, the J call TRBJ2-1; checking the TCRdb D call of TRBD2 is not possible without DNA. Germline V gene lookup returns CDR1 DFQATT and CDR2 SNEGSKA (reference sequence). CDR3 length: 13 amino acids. CDR3 loop: CSGRLAGGGWQFF.

This chain uses TRBV6-5 with TRBJ2-1; TCRdb outputs TRBD2, but without DNA this stays unchecked. Germline CDR1 is MNHEY and CDR2 is SVGAGI. This CDR3 spans 16 amino acids. The CDR3 region is CASRQRTVSSYNEQFF.

The chain links TRBV5-6 to TRBJ2-3; TCRdb proposes TRBD2, but this gene call is untestable without DNA. This CDR3 has 14 residues. CDR1 SGHDT and CDR2 YYEEEE come from the germline V gene. The CDR3 sequence: CASSSTASGRPWYF.

The CDR3 sequence is CSARSRQGSGGYTF. The rearrangement links TRBV20-1 to TRBJ1-2; the D call from TCRdb, TRBD1, cannot be confirmed without DNA. Germline V gene sequence: CDR1 DFQATT, CDR2 SNEGSKA (reference sequence). The CDR3 spans 14 residues.

The chain couples TRBV25-1 to TRBJ2-3; TCRdb names TRBD1, which stays unverified in the absence of DNA. Germline V gene lookup returns CDR1 MGHDK and CDR2 SYGVNS. The CDR3 totals 16 residues. The CDR3 region is CASSPLWLDGGNTQYF.

This chain connects TRBV3-1 to TRBJ2-3; the D call of TRBD1 rests on TCRdb alone, since no DNA is present to check it. This CDR3 is built from 16 residues. Germline CDR1 reads LGHDT; CDR2 reads YNNKEL (reference sequence). CDR3: CASSQWGTGPTDTQYF.

V and J are TRBV7-2 and TRBJ2-1; there is no DNA to check the TCRdb D call of TRBD2. Germline V gives CDR1 SGHTA, CDR2 FQGNSA. The CDR3 has 15 residues. The CDR3 is CASSLAAGSHNEQFF.